Described below is a single T cell receptor (beta chain) sequence and its context. The germline gives CDR1 MNHEY, CDR2 SMNVEV (reference sequence). The ends were cut back, 6 bases at V and 7 bases at J, with 10 bases in the middle. The CDR3 spans 13 residues. In the authors' workflow: Counts of nucleated cells, estimated from reference gene primer amplification, were obtained. The data were produced by immunoSEQ multiplex PCR, yet TCRdb's version contains in-frame clones alone and is incomplete. V, J and clone size reflect that table, while D and trimming were determined from the DNA. Of about 250,000 clones listed, approximately 90% are singletons. The sample belongs to a study of blood T cell repertoires in COVID-19.

Material for sequencing was PBMCs or T cells enriched from blood (not recorded which). This chain connects TRBV27 to TRBJ1-6, with D unclear. This receptor was identified in a woman between 18 and 29 years old who had recovered from COVID-19. The CDR3 loop is CASRILENSPLHF. As DNA, the CDR3 is TGTGCCAGCAGAATACTGGAGAATTCACCCCTCCACTTT.